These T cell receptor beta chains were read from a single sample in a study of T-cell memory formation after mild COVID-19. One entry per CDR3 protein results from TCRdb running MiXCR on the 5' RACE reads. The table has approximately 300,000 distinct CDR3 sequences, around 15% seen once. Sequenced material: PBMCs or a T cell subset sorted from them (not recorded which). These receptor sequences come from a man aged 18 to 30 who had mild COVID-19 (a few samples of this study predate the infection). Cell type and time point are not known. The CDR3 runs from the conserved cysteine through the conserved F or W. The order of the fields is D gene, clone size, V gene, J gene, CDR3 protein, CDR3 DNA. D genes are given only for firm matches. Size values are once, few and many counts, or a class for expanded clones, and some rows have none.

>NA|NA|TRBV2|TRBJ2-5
CGAGEIGETQYF
TGTGGGGCCGGGGAAATCGGCGAGACCCAGTACTTC
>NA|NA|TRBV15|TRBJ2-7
CATSRDHVPTGEQYF
TGTGCCACCAGCAGAGATCACGTGCCGACGGGCGAGCAGTACTTC
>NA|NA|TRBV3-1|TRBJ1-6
CASSHQTQAPVSSLHF
TGTGCCAGCAGCCACCAGACCCAGGCCCCCGTCAGCTCCCTCCACTTT
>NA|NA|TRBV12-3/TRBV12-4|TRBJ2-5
CASTLAVGGTQYF
TGTGCCAGCACCCTAGCCGTGGGGGGGACCCAGTACTTC
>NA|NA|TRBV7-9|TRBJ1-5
CASTTGAGPQHF
TGTGCCAGCACCACCGGGGCGGGGCCCCAGCATTTT
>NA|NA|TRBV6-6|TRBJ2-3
CASSYLGDTQYF
TGTGCCAGCAGTTATTTGGGAGATACGCAGTATTTT
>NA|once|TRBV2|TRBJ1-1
CASSSSTDTEAFF
TGTGCCAGCAGTTCCTCGACAGACACTGAAGCTTTCTTT
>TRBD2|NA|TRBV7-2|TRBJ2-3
CASRRSGGRTDTQYF
TGTGCCAGCAGACGTAGCGGGGGGCGCACAGATACGCAGTATTTT
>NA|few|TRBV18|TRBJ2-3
CASSNNRAYTDTQYF
TGTGCCAGCTCAAATAACAGGGCCTACACAGATACGCAGTATTTT
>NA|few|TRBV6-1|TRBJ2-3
CASKPGPTTDTQYF
TGTGCCAGCAAACCGGGACCGACCACAGATACGCAGTATTTT
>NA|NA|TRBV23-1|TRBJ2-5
CATRDRQETQYF
TGCGCCACAAGGGACCGTCAAGAGACCCAGTACTTC
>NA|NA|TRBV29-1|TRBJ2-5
CSGGRGFMTQYF
TGCAGCGGGGGGCGGGGGTTTATGACCCAGTACTTC
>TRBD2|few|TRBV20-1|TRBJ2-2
CSARDGTRRAGELFF
TGCAGTGCTAGAGATGGGACTAGGAGGGCCGGGGAGCTGTTTTTT
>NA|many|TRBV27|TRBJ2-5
CASSLSETQETQYF
TGTGCCAGCAGCCTTAGCGAGACCCAAGAGACCCAGTACTTC
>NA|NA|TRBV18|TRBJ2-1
CASSPLPGGGNEQFF
TGTGCCAGCTCACCACTGCCAGGGGGGGGGAATGAGCAGTTCTTC
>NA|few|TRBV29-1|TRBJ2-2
CSVEGVGQRNTGELFF
TGCAGCGTTGAAGGGGTTGGTCAGCGAAACACCGGGGAGCTGTTTTTT
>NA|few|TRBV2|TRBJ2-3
CASSEASGTSTDTQYF
TGTGCCAGCAGTGAAGCCTCAGGCACAAGCACAGATACGCAGTATTTT
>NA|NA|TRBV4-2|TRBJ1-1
CASSQDPATATEAFF
TGTGCCAGCAGCCAAGATCCCGCGACAGCGACTGAAGCTTTCTTT
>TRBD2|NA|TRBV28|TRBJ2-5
CASSGLAGAFQETQYF
TGTGCCAGCAGCGGACTAGCGGGGGCATTCCAAGAGACCCAGTACTTC
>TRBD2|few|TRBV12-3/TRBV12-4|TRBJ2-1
CASSVAGLGNEQFF
TGTGCCAGCAGCGTAGCGGGTCTCGGCAATGAGCAGTTCTTC
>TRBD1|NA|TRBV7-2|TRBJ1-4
CASSRGRVRTGGGKLFF
TGTGCCAGCAGCCGAGGCCGAGTGAGGACAGGGGGCGGAAAACTGTTTTTT
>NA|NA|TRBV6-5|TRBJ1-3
CASTQSGPSNTIYF
TGTGCCAGCACGCAGTCAGGCCCATCAAACACCATATATTTT
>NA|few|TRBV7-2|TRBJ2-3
CASSPGWGMGTDTQYF
TGTGCCAGCAGCCCCGGGTGGGGTATGGGGACAGATACGCAGTATTTT
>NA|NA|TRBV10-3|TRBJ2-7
CAISGRGGSYEQYF
TGTGCCATCTCAGGCAGGGGGGGATCCTACGAGCAGTACTTC
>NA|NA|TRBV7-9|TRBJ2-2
CASIPQEGHTGELFF
TGTGCCAGCATCCCGCAGGAAGGTCACACCGGGGAGCTGTTTTTT
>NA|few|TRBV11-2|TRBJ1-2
CASSLIGQRGGYTF
TGTGCCAGCAGCTTAATCGGGCAGAGAGGTGGCTACACCTTC
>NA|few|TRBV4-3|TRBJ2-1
CASSDPPRNEQFF
TGCGCCAGCAGTGACCCTCCCAGAAATGAGCAGTTCTTC
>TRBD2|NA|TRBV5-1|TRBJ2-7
CASSSFAGVSSYEQYF
TGCGCCAGCAGCTCTTTTGCGGGGGTGAGCTCCTACGAGCAGTACTTC
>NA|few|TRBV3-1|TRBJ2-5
CASSHPFTETQYF
TGTGCCAGCAGCCACCCATTCACAGAGACCCAGTACTTC
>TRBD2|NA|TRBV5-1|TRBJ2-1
CASSLWRGANNEQFF
TGCGCCAGCAGCTTGTGGCGGGGGGCCAACAATGAGCAGTTCTTC
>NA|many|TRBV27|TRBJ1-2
CASPVRVGYTF
TGTGCCAGCCCTGTAAGGGTAGGCTACACCTTC
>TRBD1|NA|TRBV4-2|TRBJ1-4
CASGQGQGPAGEKLFF
TGTGCCAGCGGCCAGGGACAGGGGCCCGCTGGGGAAAAACTGTTTTTT
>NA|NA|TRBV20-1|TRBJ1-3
CSARDLQGARNTIYF
TGCAGTGCTAGAGATCTACAGGGAGCAAGAAACACCATATATTTT
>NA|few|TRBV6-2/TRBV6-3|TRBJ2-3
CASSGPGTQYF
TGTGCCAGCAGCGGACCGGGTACGCAGTATTTT
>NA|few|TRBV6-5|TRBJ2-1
CASSYSYRMDSYNEQFF
TGTGCCAGCAGTTACTCGTATCGTATGGATTCCTACAATGAGCAGTTCTTC
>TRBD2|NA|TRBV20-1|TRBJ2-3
CSARGWLAAALPLTDTQYF
TGCAGTGCTAGAGGTTGGCTAGCGGCGGCCTTGCCTCTCACAGATACGCAGTATTTT
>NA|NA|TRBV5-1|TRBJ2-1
CASSLFGGGTYNEQFF
TGCGCCAGCAGCTTGTTCGGGGGCGGAACCTACAATGAGCAGTTCTTC
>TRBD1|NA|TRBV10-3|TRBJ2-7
CAISNRDSVSYEQYF
TGTGCCATCAGTAACCGGGACAGTGTATCCTACGAGCAGTACTTC
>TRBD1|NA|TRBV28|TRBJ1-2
CASRDGQGHDGYTF
TGTGCCAGCAGAGATGGACAGGGGCATGATGGCTACACCTTC
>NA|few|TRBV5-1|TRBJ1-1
CASGSQNSNTEAFF
TGCGCTTCGGGCTCCCAGAATTCGAACACTGAAGCTTTCTTT
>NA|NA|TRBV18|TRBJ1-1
CASSPPGNTEAFF
TGTGCCAGCTCACCCCCCGGGAACACTGAAGCTTTCTTT
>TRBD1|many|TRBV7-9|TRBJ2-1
CASSWQDRSKFF
TGTGCCAGCAGCTGGCAGGACAGGTCGAAGTTCTTC
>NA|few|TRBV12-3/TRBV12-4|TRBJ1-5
CASSLNDQPQHF
TGTGCCAGCAGTTTAAATGATCAGCCCCAGCATTTT
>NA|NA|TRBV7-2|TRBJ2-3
CASSLDWHPTDTQYF
TGTGCCAGCAGCTTAGATTGGCACCCCACAGATACGCAGTATTTT
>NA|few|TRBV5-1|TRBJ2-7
CASRRVGGHLYEQYF
TGCGCCAGCAGGAGGGTCGGGGGCCATCTCTACGAGCAGTACTTC
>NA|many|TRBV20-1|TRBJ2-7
CSAKRQVSYEQYF
TGCAGTGCTAAAAGACAGGTGTCCTACGAGCAGTACTTC
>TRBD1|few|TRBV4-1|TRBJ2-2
CASSRRDRDTGELFF
TGCGCCAGCAGCCGCCGGGACAGGGACACCGGGGAGCTGTTTTTT
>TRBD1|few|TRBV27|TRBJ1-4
CASSFLGTGDEKLFF
TGTGCCAGCAGTTTCCTCGGGACAGGGGACGAAAAACTGTTTTTT
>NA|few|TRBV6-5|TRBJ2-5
CASSYYREEETQYF
TGTGCCAGCAGTTACTACAGGGAGGAAGAGACCCAGTACTTC
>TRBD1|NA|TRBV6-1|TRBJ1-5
CASSRDRARSNQPQHF
TGTGCCAGCAGCCGAGACAGGGCAAGGAGCAATCAGCCCCAGCATTTT
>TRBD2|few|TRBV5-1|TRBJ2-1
CASSLDPSGGVSSYNEQFF
TGCGCCAGCAGCTTGGACCCTAGCGGGGGGGTTAGCTCCTACAATGAGCAGTTCTTC
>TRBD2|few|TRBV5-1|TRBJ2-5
CASSTRLAVQETQYF
TGCGCCAGCAGCACAAGACTAGCGGTACAAGAGACCCAGTACTTC
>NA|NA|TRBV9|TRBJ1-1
CASSVGGRMNTEAFF
TGTGCCAGCAGCGTAGGCGGCCGAATGAACACTGAAGCTTTCTTT
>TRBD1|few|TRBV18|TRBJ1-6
CASSQGQVYNSPLHF
TGTGCCAGCTCGCAAGGACAGGTCTATAATTCACCCCTCCACTTT
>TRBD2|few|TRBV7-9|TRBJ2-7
CASSLTSGELYEQYF
TGTGCCAGCAGCCTCACTAGCGGGGAACTTTACGAGCAGTACTTC
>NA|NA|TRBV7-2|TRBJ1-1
CASSSPSRETEAFF
TGTGCCAGCAGCTCCCCCAGTAGAGAAACTGAAGCTTTCTTT